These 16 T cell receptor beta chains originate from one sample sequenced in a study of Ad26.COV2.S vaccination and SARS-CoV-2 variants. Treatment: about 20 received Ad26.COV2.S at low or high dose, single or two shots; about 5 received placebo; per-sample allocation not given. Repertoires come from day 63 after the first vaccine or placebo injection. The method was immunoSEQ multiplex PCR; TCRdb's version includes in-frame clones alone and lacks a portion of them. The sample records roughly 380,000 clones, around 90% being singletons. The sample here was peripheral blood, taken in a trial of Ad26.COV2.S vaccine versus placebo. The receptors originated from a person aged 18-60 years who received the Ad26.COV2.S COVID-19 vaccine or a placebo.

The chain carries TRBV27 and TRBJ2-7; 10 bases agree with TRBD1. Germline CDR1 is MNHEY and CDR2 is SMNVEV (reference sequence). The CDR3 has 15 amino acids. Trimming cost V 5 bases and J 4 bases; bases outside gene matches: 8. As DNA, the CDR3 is TGTGCCAGCAGTCCCACGGACAGGGGGACTTACGAGCAGTACTTC. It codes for CASSPTDRGTYEQYF.

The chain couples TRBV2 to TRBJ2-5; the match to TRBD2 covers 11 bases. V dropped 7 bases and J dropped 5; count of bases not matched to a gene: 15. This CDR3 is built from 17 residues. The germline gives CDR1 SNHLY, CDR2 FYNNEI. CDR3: CASNPYSGGAVRETQYF. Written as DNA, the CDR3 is TGTGCCAGCAATCCCTATAGCGGGGGGGCCGTCCGCGAGACCCAGTACTTC. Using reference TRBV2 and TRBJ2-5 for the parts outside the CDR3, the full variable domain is EPEVTQTPSHQVTQMGQEVILRCVPISNHLYFYWYRQILGQKVEFLVSFYNNEISEKSEIFDDQFSVERPDGSNFTLKIRSTKLEDSAMYFCASNPYSGGAVRETQYFGPGTRLLVL.

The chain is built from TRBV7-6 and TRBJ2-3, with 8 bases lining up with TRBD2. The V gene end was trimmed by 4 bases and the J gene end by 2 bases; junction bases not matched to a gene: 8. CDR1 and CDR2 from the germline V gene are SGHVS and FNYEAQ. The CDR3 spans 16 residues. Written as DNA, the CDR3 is TGTGCCAGCAGCTCGAGAGCGGGGGAGTCCACAGATACGCAGTATTTT. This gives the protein CASSSRAGESTDTQYF.

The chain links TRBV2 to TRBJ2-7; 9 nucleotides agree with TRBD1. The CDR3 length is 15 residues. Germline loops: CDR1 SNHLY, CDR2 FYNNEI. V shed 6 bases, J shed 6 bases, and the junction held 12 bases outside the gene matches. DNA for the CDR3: TGTGCCAGCAGCCTTAGATGGGACAGGGCTTCCGAGCAGTACTTC. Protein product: CASSLRWDRASEQYF. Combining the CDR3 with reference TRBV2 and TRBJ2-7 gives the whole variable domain EPEVTQTPSHQVTQMGQEVILRCVPISNHLYFYWYRQILGQKVEFLVSFYNNEISEKSEIFDDQFSVERPDGSNFTLKIRSTKLEDSAMYFCASSLRWDRASEQYFGPGTRLTVT.

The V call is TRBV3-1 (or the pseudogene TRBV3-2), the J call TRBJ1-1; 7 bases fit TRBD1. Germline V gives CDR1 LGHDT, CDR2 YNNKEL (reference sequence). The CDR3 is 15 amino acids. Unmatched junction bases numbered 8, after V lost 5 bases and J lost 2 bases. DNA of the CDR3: TGTGCCAGCAGCTACACGACAGGGATCAACACTGAAGCTTTCTTT. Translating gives CASSYTTGINTEAFF.

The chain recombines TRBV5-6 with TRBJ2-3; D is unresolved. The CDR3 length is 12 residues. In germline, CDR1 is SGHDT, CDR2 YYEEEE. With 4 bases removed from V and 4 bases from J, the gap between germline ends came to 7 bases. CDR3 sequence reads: CASSLRADTQYF. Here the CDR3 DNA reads TGTGCCAGCAGCCTCCGGGCAGATACGCAGTATTTT.

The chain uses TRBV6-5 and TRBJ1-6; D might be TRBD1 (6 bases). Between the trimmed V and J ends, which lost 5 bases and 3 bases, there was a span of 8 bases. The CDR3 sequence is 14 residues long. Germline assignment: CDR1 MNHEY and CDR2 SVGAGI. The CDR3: CASSLTGYNSPLHF. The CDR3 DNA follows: TGTGCCAGCAGTCTGACAGGCTATAATTCACCCCTCCACTTT.

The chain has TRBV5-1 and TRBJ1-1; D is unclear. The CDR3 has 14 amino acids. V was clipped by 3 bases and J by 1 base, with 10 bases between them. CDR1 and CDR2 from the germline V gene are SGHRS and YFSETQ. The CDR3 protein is CASSSLGENTEAFF. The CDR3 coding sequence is TGCGCCAGCAGCTCCCTCGGGGAGAACACTGAAGCTTTCTTT.

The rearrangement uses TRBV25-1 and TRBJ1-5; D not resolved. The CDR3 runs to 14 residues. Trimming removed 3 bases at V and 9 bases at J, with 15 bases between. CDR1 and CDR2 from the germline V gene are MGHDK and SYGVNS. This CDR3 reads CASSDTQVGWPQHF. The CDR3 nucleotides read TGTGCCAGCAGTGACACGCAGGTGGGGTGGCCCCAGCATTTT.

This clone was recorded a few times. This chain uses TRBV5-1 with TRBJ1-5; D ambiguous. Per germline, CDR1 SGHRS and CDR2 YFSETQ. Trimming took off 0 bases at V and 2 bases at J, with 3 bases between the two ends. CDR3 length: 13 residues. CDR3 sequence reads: CASSLGRNQPQHF. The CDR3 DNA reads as TGCGCCAGCAGCTTGGGCCGCAATCAGCCCCAGCATTTT.

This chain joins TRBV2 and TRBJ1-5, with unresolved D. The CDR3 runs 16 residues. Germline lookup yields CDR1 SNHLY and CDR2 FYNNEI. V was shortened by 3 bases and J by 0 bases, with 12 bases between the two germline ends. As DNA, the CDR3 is TGTGCCAGCAGTGACGACGACGGTTATAGCAATCAGCCCCAGCATTTT. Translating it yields CASSDDDGYSNQPQHF.

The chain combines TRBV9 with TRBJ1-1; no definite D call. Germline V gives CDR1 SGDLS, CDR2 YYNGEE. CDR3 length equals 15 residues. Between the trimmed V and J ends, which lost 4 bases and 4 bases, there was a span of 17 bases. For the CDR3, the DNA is TGTGCCAGCAGCCCCCGACGGGGAATCGGCACTGAAGCTTTCTTT. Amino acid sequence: CASSPRRGIGTEAFF.

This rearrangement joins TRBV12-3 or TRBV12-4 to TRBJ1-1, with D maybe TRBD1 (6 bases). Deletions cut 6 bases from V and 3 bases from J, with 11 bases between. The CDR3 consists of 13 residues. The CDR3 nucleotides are TGTGCCAGCAGCATCGACAGGTACACTGAAGCTTTCTTT. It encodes CASSIDRYTEAFF.

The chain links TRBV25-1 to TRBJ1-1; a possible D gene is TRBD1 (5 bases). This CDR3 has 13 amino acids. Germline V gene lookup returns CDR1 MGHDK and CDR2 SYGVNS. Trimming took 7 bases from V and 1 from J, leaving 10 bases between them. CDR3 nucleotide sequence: TGTGCCAGCATCAGAGGGGAGAACACTGAAGCTTTCTTT. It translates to CASIRGENTEAFF.

The CDR3 coding sequence is TGCGCCAGCAGCCGAAACACTGAAGCTTTCTTT. Amino acids: CASSRNTEAFF. J is TRBJ1-1 and V is TRBV4-1, with D unresolved. V gave up 4 bases and J gave up 2 bases, with 2 bases separating them. Germline CDR1 reads MGHRA; CDR2 reads YSYEKL. The CDR3 is 11 residues long.

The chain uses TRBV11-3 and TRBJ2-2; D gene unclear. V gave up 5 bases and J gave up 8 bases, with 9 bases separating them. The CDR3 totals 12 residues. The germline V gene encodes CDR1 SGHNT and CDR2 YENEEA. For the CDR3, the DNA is TGTGCCAGCAGCCCCCTCCGGGGGGAGCTGTTTTTT. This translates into CASSPLRGELFF.